Listed below are T cell receptor beta chains from one sample, sequenced in a study of shared clonotypes between healthy human individuals. Clones were read by immunoSEQ multiplex PCR, and TCRdb kept only the in-frame ones, dropping some. In the table there are 400,000 to 600,000 clones, roughly 85% of which are singletons. The specimen sequenced was PBMCs. The receptor set was obtained from a woman between 40 and 50 years old in good health. Some clones in this sample may be carry-over from other donors' samples. Both conserved end residues are part of each CDR3. A D gene is named only where the DNA matches it firmly. Rows may omit the clone size; those that give it use once, few, many or a size class.

TRBJ2-5 | TRBV27 | . | . | TGTGCCAGCAGTCGCCGCCGGGACACACAAGAGACCCAGTACTTC | CASSRRRDTQETQYF
TRBJ1-2 | TRBV9 | . | . | TGTGCCAGCAGCGTAGTCGGTTCGGGCTACACCTTC | CASSVVGSGYTF
TRBJ2-7 | TRBV14 | . | TRBD1 | TGTGCCAGCAGCCCCCGGGACAGGGGTAACGAGCAGTACTTC | CASSPRDRGNEQYF
TRBJ2-7 | TRBV6-6 | . | . | TGTGCCAGCAGTTCCATCTACGAGCAGTACTTC | CASSSIYEQYF
TRBJ2-3 | TRBV4-1 | . | . | TGCGCCAGCAGCCACCAAGCCTCGGGGACAGATACGCAGTATTTT | CASSHQASGTDTQYF
TRBJ2-7 | TRBV27 | . | TRBD1 | TGTGCCAGCAGTTCGGCGACAGGGTACTACGAGCAGTACTTC | CASSSATGYYEQYF
TRBJ2-7 | TRBV6-6 | . | TRBD2 | TGTGCCAGCAGCATCGGACTAGCGCAACAAGGCGAGCAGTACTTC | CASSIGLAQQGEQYF
TRBJ2-1 | TRBV18 | . | . | TGTGCCAGCTCACCCCGGGATATAAACAATGAGCAGTTCTTC | CASSPRDINNEQFF
TRBJ2-3 | TRBV28 | once | . | TGTGCCAGCAGTTTAGCGGGGCGAGGCACAGATACGCAGTATTTT | CASSLAGRGTDTQYF
TRBJ2-7 | TRBV9 | . | . | TGTGCCAGCAGCCCGGGGTGGGTTTCTACGGGTGTGGAGCAGTACTTC | CASSPGWVSTGVEQYF
TRBJ2-7 | TRBV5-1 | . | TRBD1 | TGCGCCAGCAGCCGGGACAGCCAAACCTACGAGCAGTACTTC | CASSRDSQTYEQYF
TRBJ1-2 | TRBV29-1 | . | . | TGCAGCGTTGGTGGGGGTTATTATGGCTACACCTTC | CSVGGGYYGYTF
TRBJ2-7 | TRBV2 | . | TRBD2 | TGTGCCAGCCGGGGGGGGGCTTATAACCCCACCTACGAGCAGTACTTC | CASRGGAYNPTYEQYF
TRBJ1-1 | TRBV19 | once | . | TGTGCCAGTAGTATAGGATCGGGTACTGAAGCTTTCTTT | CASSIGSGTEAFF
TRBJ2-1 | TRBV28 | . | TRBD2 | TGTGCCAGCAGTTTAGAGCGGGAGAGAGACAATGAGCAGTTCTTC | CASSLERERDNEQFF
TRBJ1-3 | TRBV4-1 | . | . | TGCGCCAGCAGTCCAGGGTCTAGGTCTGGAAACACCATATATTTT | CASSPGSRSGNTIYF
TRBJ2-3 | TRBV6-1 | . | . | TGTGCCAGCAGTGAATGGCAAGATACGCAGTATTTT | CASSEWQDTQYF
TRBJ2-3 | TRBV9 | . | TRBD2 | TGTGCCAGCAGCGCGGGACTAGCGGGAGTGACAGATACGCAGTATTTT | CASSAGLAGVTDTQYF
TRBJ2-7 | TRBV29-1 | once | TRBD2 | TGCAGCGTCCGACTAGCGGCCACCTACGAGCAGTACTTC | CSVRLAATYEQYF
TRBJ2-5 | TRBV4-3 | . | . | TGCGCCAGCAGCCAAGAACAGTCAAGAAAGGAGACCCAGTACTTC | CASSQEQSRKETQYF
TRBJ2-7 | TRBV27 | . | . | TGTGCCAGCAGTTTATATCCAGAACCGGTGAACGAGCAGTACTTC | CASSLYPEPVNEQYF
TRBJ2-7 | TRBV6-1 | . | TRBD2 | TGTGCCAGCACCCTAGCGGGATACGAGCAGTACTTC | CASTLAGYEQYF
TRBJ2-1 | TRBV30 | . | . | TGTGCCTGGACTCTTGACGGGAGCTCCTACAATGAGCAGTTCTTC | CAWTLDGSSYNEQFF
TRBJ2-1 | TRBV2 | once | . | TGTGCCAGCAGCTTAGGGGCGACTCCCTACAATGAGCAGTTCTTC | CASSLGATPYNEQFF
TRBJ2-2 | TRBV7-2 | . | TRBD2 | TGTGCCAGCAGCTTTAGAGGACTAGCGGGAGGGCACACCGGGGAGCTGTTTTTT | CASSFRGLAGGHTGELFF
TRBJ2-2 | TRBV5-4 | once | . | TGTGCCAGCAGCGACCCCGGGACCGCCGGGGAGCTGTTTTTT | CASSDPGTAGELFF
TRBJ2-7 | TRBV10-3 | . | TRBD2 | TGTGCCATCAGTGAGCCAGCTAGCGGGAGAGCTTCCTACGAGCAGTACTTC | CAISEPASGRASYEQYF
TRBJ2-7 | TRBV9 | . | TRBD1 | TGTGCCAGCAGCGTCGGGACAGGGGTCTACGAGCAGTACTTC | CASSVGTGVYEQYF
TRBJ2-1 | TRBV23-1 | . | TRBD1 | TGCGCCAGCAGACGACCAGACAGGGGGCTCTACAATGAGCAGTTCTTC | CASRRPDRGLYNEQFF
TRBJ2-1 | TRBV28 | once | . | TGTGCCAGCAGATCTCCGGGACTGAAATACAATGAGCAGTTCTTC | CASRSPGLKYNEQFF
TRBJ2-6 | TRBV6-1 | many | . | TGTGCCGGTGGACAGTTCGCCTCTGGGGCCAACGTCCTGACTTTC | CAGGQFASGANVLTF
TRBJ2-3 | TRBV2 | . | . | TGTGCCAGCACTGCTTCGGACACGAACACAGATACGCAGTATTTT | CASTASDTNTDTQYF
TRBJ1-2 | TRBV6-5 | . | . | TGTGCCAGCAGTTACGGGGGAGGTCTCTATGGCTACACCTTC | CASSYGGGLYGYTF
TRBJ1-1 | TRBV2 | once | TRBD1 | TGTGCCAGTCGACAGGGTGCGAACACTGAAGCTTTCTTT | CASRQGANTEAFF
TRBJ2-1 | TRBV7-3 | . | TRBD2 | TGTGCCAGCAGCTCCACCAGGGCTAGCGGATACAATGAGCAGTTCTTC | CASSSTRASGYNEQFF
TRBJ1-1 | TRBV18 | few | TRBD1 | TGTGCCAGCTCACCCCTGCCGGGACAGCTGAACACTGAAGCTTTCTTT | CASSPLPGQLNTEAFF
TRBJ2-5 | TRBV19 | . | TRBD1 | TGTGCCAGTAGTATAGGACAGGGTGAGACCCAGTACTTC | CASSIGQGETQYF
TRBJ2-3 | TRBV2 | few | . | TGTGCCAGCAGGGAGGCAACGAGGTTAGATACGCAGTATTTT | CASREATRLDTQYF
TRBJ1-4 | TRBV27 | . | . | TGTGCCAGCAGTTTATTCCGGGGCGGGAATGAAAAACTGTTTTTT | CASSLFRGGNEKLFF
TRBJ1-2 | TRBV28 | . | TRBD1 | TGTGCCAGCAGTTTACAGGGGGCTAAGGGCTACACCTTC | CASSLQGAKGYTF